This T cell receptor beta chain was sequenced for a study of blood T cell repertoires in COVID-19. Study as a whole: Researchers got acute and convalescent COVID-19 samples from the United States, Italy and Spain.

The age range of participants was about 18 to 89 years, with residence in about two dozen US areas. Donors of Cohort 3 who recovered were those that had two negative PCRs, clearance, or symptom resolution. Original handling: Estimation of nucleated cell counts was performed using reference gene primer amplification. Produced via immunoSEQ multiplex PCR; TCRdb's table is partial and in-frame only. From that table come the V and J calls and clone size; the DNA was used to work out D and trimming. The sample lists approximately 380,000 clones; more than 75% were seen once. Germline CDR1 SGDLS, CDR2 YYNGEE. Trimming removed 3 bases from V and 5 bases from J; junction bases left unmatched: 6. This CDR3 comprises 14 residues.

This TCR came from a woman aged 18-29 years who had recovered from COVID-19. This chain links TRBV9 with TRBJ1-2; TRBD1 agrees at 8 bases. The sequencing input was PBMCs or T cells enriched from blood (not recorded which). Written as DNA, the CDR3 is TGTGCCAGCAGCGGACCTGGACAGGGATATGGCTACACCTTC. Amino acids: CASSGPGQGYGYTF. Using reference TRBV9 and TRBJ1-2 for the parts outside the CDR3, the full variable domain is DSGVTQTPKHLITATGQRVTLRCSPRSGDLSVYWYQQSLDQGLQFLIQYYNGEERAKGNILERFSAQQFPDLHSELNLSSLELGDSALYFCASSGPGQGYGYTFGSGTRLTVV.